Presented here are 2 T cell receptor beta chains from one specimen sequenced in a study of a mutant IDH1 vaccine in newly diagnosed glioma. Time point: baseline, week 1 (first vaccination visit). Treatment described: pre-vaccination baseline after standard-of-care therapy. Only in-frame clones appear in the TCRdb table, and some are missing; sequencing was by immunoSEQ multiplex PCR. The table has about 51,000 clones, 60% to 85% seen once. The input for sequencing was PBMCs, taken from a glioma patient treated with radiotherapy, temozolomide or both. The receptors stem from a woman in her forties with glioma.

V usage is TRBV6-1 and J usage is TRBJ2-2; tentative D call: TRBD1 (6 bases). Trimming removed 6 bases at V and 4 bases at J, with 12 bases between. The germline CDR1 and CDR2 sequences are MNHNS and SASEGT. This CDR3 is built from 14 residues. CDR3 coding DNA: TGTGCCAGCAGGGAAACAGGGAGCACCGGGGAGCTGTTTTTT. This encodes CASRETGSTGELFF.

J is TRBJ1-3 and V is TRBV7-8; tentatively, D is TRBD1 (5 bases). V lost 1 base to trimming and J lost 4 bases, with 11 bases between them. The CDR3 runs 15 residues. Germline-derived CDR1 and CDR2 are SGHVS and FQNEAQ. CDR3 sequence reads: CASSLGAGRGNTIYF. DNA for the CDR3: TGTGCCAGCAGCTTAGGTGCAGGGCGAGGAAACACCATATATTTT.